The entry below gives a single T cell receptor beta chain sequence along with its context. Its specific antigen is unknown. There are no base qualities to consult, and no much larger clone falls within one base. This entry comes from a study of cytotoxic CD8 clonotypes in ibrutinib-treated CLL (dated by TCRdb to about 2021). About the investigation overall: The cohort had about a dozen relapsed/refractory and approximately 15 treatment-naive patients; approximately 18 were IGHV unmutated. Partial responses were observed in about 25 patients and complete responses in 2; after a median follow-up of around 68 months, remission was maintained in approximately 14 patients and progression was observed in approximately 12. Response samples were taken after a median of approximately 13 months on treatment, ranging from roughly 6 to 36 months. Samples averaged around 280,000 productive templates and roughly 86,000 productive rearrangements. Longitudinal samples were available for about 30% of the roughly 90 trial participants. Cryopreserved peripheral blood mononuclear cells were obtained prior to treatment, at the time of response, and at either disease progression or sustained remission. All remission and progressive disease samples were collected while patients were still receiving ibrutinib. Study-wide conclusions, independent of this receptor: Clonality rose at ibrutinib response, remained stable during sustained remission, and dropped back toward baseline at progression. Baseline clonality was found to be higher than that of age-matched healthy donors and was strongly correlated with circulating CD8+ T-cell counts. Sustained-remission and progressing patients did not have matched sampling times, and lymph node repertoires were not examined. Public clonotypes were rare and either shrank or stayed stable during treatment, and the rise in clonality at ibrutinib response reflected expansion of private clonotypes.

Each clonotype received, on average, approximately 9.9x coverage in deep resolution sequencing performed on a MiSeq, where the target depth lay between 1 in 1 million and 1 in 200,000 T cells. The immunoSEQ hsTCRB Kit was used to generate TCR beta libraries. In the authors' own workflow: The data were analyzed with ImmunoSEQ Analyzer and ImmunoSEQ Data Assistant, and V, D and J gene assignments followed IMGT definitions. Clonality was computed as one minus normalized Shannon entropy of productive rearrangement frequencies, ranging from 0 to 1. Only overrepresented clonotypes making up at least 0.05% of each patient's repertoire were included in the public clonotype analysis. About a dozen age-matched healthy donor repertoires from immuneACCESS served as clonality controls. The table was pulled from immuneACCESS by TCRdb, which kept in-frame rearrangements only. Such tables lose some clones; where checked, under half of the loss comes from unresolved V genes, and the rest has no known cause. V and J calls and clone size are as listed in that table; D and trimming were resolved from the DNA. The sample profile shows about 200,000 clones; roughly 72% of them were found once. The ten most abundant clones make up over 10% of the sample.

Per the publication, the time point label means: 20 to 30 months on ibrutinib. Roughly 2 micrograms of genomic DNA were extracted from cryopreserved PBMCs for TCR beta library preparation. Longitudinal blood samples from CLL patients receiving ibrutinib monotherapy were subjected to high-throughput TCR beta sequencing. The patients took part in an open-label, single-center phase 2 trial of ibrutinib monotherapy. The germline V gene supplies CDR1 SGHAT and CDR2 FQNNGV. V trim: 1 base; J trim: 3 bases; unmatched bases: 8. The CDR3, cysteine through phenylalanine, is 17 amino acids long. Here the CDR3 DNA is all that survives: 51 bases in frame from base 1.

This TCR was recovered from a human donor with chronic lymphocytic leukemia. The sequencing here drew on PBMCs, taken after 24 months of ibrutinib treatment. This receptor chain uses TRBV11-2 and TRBJ2-5, with 10 junctional bases fitting TRBD2. CDR3 protein: CASSLAPASGSEETQYF. The nucleotides read TGTGCCAGCAGCTTAGCTCCGGCTAGCGGGAGTGAAGAGACCCAGTACTTC.